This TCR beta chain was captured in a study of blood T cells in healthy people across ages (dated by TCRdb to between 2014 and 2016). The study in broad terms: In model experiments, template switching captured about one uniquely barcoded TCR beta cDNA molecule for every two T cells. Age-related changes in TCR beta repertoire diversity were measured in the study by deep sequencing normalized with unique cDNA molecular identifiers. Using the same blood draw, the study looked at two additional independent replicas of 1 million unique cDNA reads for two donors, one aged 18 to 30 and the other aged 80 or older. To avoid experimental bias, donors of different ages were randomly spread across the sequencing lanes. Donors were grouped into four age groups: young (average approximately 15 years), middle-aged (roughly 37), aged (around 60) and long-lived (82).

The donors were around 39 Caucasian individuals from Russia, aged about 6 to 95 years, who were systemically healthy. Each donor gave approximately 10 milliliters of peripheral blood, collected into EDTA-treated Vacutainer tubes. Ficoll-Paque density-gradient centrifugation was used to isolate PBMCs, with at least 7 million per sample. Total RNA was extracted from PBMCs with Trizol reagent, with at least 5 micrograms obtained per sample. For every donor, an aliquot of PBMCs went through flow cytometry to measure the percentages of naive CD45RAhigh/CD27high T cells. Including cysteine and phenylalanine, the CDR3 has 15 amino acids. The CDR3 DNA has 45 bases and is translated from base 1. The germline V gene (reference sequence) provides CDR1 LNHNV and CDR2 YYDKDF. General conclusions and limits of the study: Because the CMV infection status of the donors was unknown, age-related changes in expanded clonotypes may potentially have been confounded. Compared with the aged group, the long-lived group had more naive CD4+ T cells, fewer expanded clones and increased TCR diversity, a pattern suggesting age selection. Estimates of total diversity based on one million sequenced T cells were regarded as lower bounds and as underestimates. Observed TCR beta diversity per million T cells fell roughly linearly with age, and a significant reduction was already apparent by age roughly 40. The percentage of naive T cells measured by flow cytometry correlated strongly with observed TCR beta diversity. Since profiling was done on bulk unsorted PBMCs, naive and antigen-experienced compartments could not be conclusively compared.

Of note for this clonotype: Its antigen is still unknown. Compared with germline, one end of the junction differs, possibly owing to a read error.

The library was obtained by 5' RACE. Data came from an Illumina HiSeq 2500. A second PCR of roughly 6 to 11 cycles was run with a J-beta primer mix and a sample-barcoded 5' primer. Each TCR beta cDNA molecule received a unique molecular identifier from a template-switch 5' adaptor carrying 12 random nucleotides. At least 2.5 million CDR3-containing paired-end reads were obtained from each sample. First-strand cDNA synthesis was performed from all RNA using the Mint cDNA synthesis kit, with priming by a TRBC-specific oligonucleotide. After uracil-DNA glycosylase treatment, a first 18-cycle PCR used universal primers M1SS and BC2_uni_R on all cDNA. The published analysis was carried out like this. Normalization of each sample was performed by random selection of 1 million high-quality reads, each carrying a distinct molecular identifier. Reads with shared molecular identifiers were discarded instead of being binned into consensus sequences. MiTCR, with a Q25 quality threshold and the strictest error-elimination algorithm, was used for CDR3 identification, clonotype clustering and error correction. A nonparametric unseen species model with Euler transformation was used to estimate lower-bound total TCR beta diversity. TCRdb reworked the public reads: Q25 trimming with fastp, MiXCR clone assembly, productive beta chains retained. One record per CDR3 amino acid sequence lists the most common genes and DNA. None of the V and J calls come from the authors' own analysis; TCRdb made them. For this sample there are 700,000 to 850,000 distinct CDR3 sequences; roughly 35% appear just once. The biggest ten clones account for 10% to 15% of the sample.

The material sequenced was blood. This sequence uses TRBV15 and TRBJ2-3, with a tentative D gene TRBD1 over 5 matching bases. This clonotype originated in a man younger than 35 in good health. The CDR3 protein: CATSRGQASTDSQYF. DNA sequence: TGTGCCACCAGTCGTGGACAAGCGAGCACAGATTCGCAGTATTTT.